These 9 T cell receptor beta chains were all obtained from the same sample, sequenced in a study of CD8 T cells in ankylosing spondylitis. Notes on the study in general: A TCR beta motif of fewer than 10 highly homologous variants seemed to mark ankylosing spondylitis blood.

Their antigens are not known. TCRdb processed the 5' RACE reads anew with MiXCR; each CDR3 protein has one entry. The sample lists approximately 300,000 distinct CDR3 sequences, 7% to 9% occurring once. The sequenced sample consisted of blood, either unsorted or a sorted T cell fraction (not recorded which). The receptors were sampled from a male donor with ankylosing spondylitis.

The rearrangement joins TRBV28 to TRBJ2-4; the D gene is possibly TRBD1 (7 bases). The CDR3 is made up of 14 amino acids. Germline V gene data show CDR1 as MDHEN and CDR2 as SYDVKM. Trimming stripped 2 bases from V and 8 bases from J, with 13 bases between. In nucleotides, the CDR3 is TGTGCCAGCAGTTTACGGCAGGGGGGTTACATTCAGTACTTC. It translates to CASSLRQGGYIQYF.

This clonotype was picked up a small number of times. V usage is TRBV20-1 and J usage is TRBJ2-7; 7 bases fit TRBD2. Germline CDR1 is DFQATT and CDR2 is SNEGSKA (reference sequence). This CDR3 comprises 16 residues. V lost 1 base to trimming and J lost 1 base; unmatched junction nucleotides: 10. CDR3 sequence: CSARARGGRHSYEQYF. CDR3 coding DNA: TGCAGTGCTAGAGCGAGGGGCGGGAGACATTCCTACGAGCAGTACTTC.

This rearrangement joins TRBV24-1 to TRBJ2-1, with TRBD1 identical over 7 bases. Germline CDR1 KGHDR, CDR2 SFDVKD. The CDR3 length is 13 residues. V trimming: 7 bases; J trimming: 5 bases; junction bases outside the gene matches: 4. CDR3 amino acids: CATSRGGHNEQFF. The CDR3 DNA follows: TGTGCCACCAGCCGAGGGGGCCACAATGAGCAGTTCTTC.

The J gene is TRBJ1-4, the V gene TRBV18; the match to TRBD1 covers 8 bases. Germline V gene data show CDR1 as KGHSH and CDR2 as LQKENI. With 6 bases clipped from V and 1 base from J, the junction kept 4 bases outside the gene matches. The CDR3 is 15 residues long. The CDR3 coding sequence is TGTGCCAGCTCGTACGACAGGGGAACTAATGAAAAACTGTTTTTT. This sequence encodes CASSYDRGTNEKLFF.

This clonotype appeared a few times. V usage is TRBV7-3 and J usage is TRBJ2-2, with D perhaps matching TRBD2 (6 bases). V was shortened by 5 bases and J by 3 bases, with 16 bases between the two germline ends. The germline V gene encodes CDR1 SGHTA and CDR2 FQGTGA. The CDR3 spans 16 residues. CDR3 bases: TGTGCCAGCAGCCGTTGGGTACGGAGGGACACCGGGGAGCTGTTTTTT. It specifies CASSRWVRRDTGELFF.

The table lists this clonotype with many counts. The chain carries TRBV5-1 and TRBJ2-1; tentatively, D is TRBD1 (6 bases). This CDR3 has 13 amino acids. Germline values: CDR1 SGHRS, CDR2 YFSETQ. V lost 1 base and J lost 10, with 12 bases in between. CDR3 amino acids: CASSLPTTGEQFF. Written as DNA, the CDR3 is TGCGCCAGCAGCTTGCCTACTACAGGGGAGCAGTTCTTC.

This chain connects TRBV30 to TRBJ2-1; possible D gene TRBD2, 6 bases. Trimming removed 4 bases at V and 7 bases at J, with 11 bases between. The germline V gene has CDR1 GTSNPN and CDR2 SVGIG (reference sequence). The CDR3 runs to 12 residues. CDR3: CAWNTGGNEQFF. The CDR3 DNA reads as TGTGCCTGGAATACAGGAGGGAATGAGCAGTTCTTC.

The V and J genes are TRBV12-3 or TRBV12-4 and TRBJ2-7; tentatively, D is TRBD1 or TRBD2 (5 bases each). Trimming removed 0 bases at V and 2 bases at J, with 14 bases between. The CDR3 runs to 16 residues. CDR3 DNA sequence: TGTGCCAGCAGTTTAGCCTTCCCGGGACCGACCTACGAGCAGTACTTC. It encodes CASSLAFPGPTYEQYF.

This clonotype occurred a few times. V and J are TRBV2 and TRBJ1-2, with 7 bases identical to TRBD1. V trimming: 4 bases; J trimming: 6 bases; junction bases outside the gene matches: 11. CDR3 size: 15 residues. CDR1 is SNHLY, CDR2 FYNNEI, per germline. The DNA for the CDR3 is TGTGCCAGCAGTGGGGGGACAGTTCGGGTGCATGGCTACACCTTC. It is translated as CASSGGTVRVHGYTF.